Following are 2 T cell receptor beta chains from one sample sequenced in a study of blood T cell repertoires in COVID-19. Sequencing was performed with immunoSEQ multiplex PCR; in TCRdb, only in-frame clones are kept and a portion is missing. The repertoire holds about 130,000 clones, with about 89% as singletons. The sample taken for sequencing was peripheral blood. Source of these receptors: a man in his sixties with COVID-19, enrolled during active disease.

The chain joins TRBV11-3 to TRBJ2-2, with D unclear. CDR3 length: 13 amino acids. Trimming removed 5 bases from V and 6 bases from J, with 10 bases in between. Germline-derived CDR1 and CDR2 are SGHNT and YENEEA. This CDR3 reads CASSRRVPGELFF. The CDR3, as DNA: TGTGCCAGCAGCCGCCGGGTTCCCGGGGAGCTGTTTTTT.

This chain uses TRBV11-2 with TRBJ2-5; 11 positions match TRBD1. The germline gives CDR1 SGHAT, CDR2 FQNNGV. Trimming took 5 bases from V and 5 from J; bases not matched to a gene: 10. The CDR3 length is 16 residues. CDR3 DNA: TGTGCCAGCAGCCCAACCGGGGACAGGGGGTCGGAGACCCAGTACTTC. Translating gives CASSPTGDRGSETQYF.